This T cell receptor (beta chain) was found in a study of blood T cell repertoires in COVID-19. CDR3 length: 15 residues. Trimming removed 0 bases from V and 1 base from J, with 8 bases in between. Germline CDR1 KGHSH, CDR2 LQKENI. This clone was counted a single time. Here immunoSEQ multiplex PCR was the method, and the copy in TCRdb shows in-frame clones only, minus some. The sample lists 130,000 or so clones, 75% to 90% seen once, with around a quarter in the top ten. The rearrangement uses TRBV18 and TRBJ2-3; D gene ambiguous. Sequenced: peripheral blood. The sequence came from a man in his 70s with active or convalescent COVID-19. The CDR3, as DNA: TGTGCCAGCTCACCACCCCACCTAGGCACAGATACGCAGTATTTT. Its translation is CASSPPHLGTDTQYF.